This T cell receptor beta chain comes out of a study of cytomegalovirus exposure and HLA in healthy donors. Germline CDR1 MDHEN, CDR2 SYDVKM. The CDR3 spans 12 residues. Losses at the gene ends were 3 bases for V and 13 bases for J; bases not matched to a gene: 8. Of note for this clone: Its antigen remains unknown.

Study-level results: In presence/absence analyses, roughly uniform sequencing depth across donors was assumed.

The PCR had 60 Vbeta and 13 Jbeta primers. Data came from immunoSEQ multiplex PCR; TCRdb stores just in-frame clones and leaves some out. The sample holds about 82,000 clones; roughly 82% are singletons and the top ten take under 20%. The sample consisted of PBMCs. This sequence joins TRBV28 and TRBJ2-7; 8 positions match TRBD1. The source of this sequence is a man between 65 and 79 years old in good health and CMV-seropositive. The CDR3 spells CASSLYTGGHYF. CDR3 nucleotide sequence: TGTGCCAGCAGTTTGTATACAGGGGGACACTACTTC.